This is a list of T cell receptor beta chains from one sample in a study of naive and memory T cell subsets. TCRdb used MiXCR to reprocess the UMI-ligation and nested PCR reads, holding one entry per CDR3 protein. The repertoire consists of some 87,000 distinct CDR3 sequences, with more than 6.5% occurring once and the leading ten covering 1.5% to 2%. Sequences were obtained from central memory CD4+ T cells from blood. These receptor sequences come from a human donor in good health. CDR3s include the opening cysteine and the closing phenylalanine or tryptophan. Fields, in order: D gene, J gene, CDR3 length, V gene, clone size, CDR3 protein, CDR3 DNA. A D gene is named only where the DNA matches it firmly. Part of the rows lack a size; the others show once, few, many or a class for expanded clones.

>-|TRBJ2-6|15|TRBV12-3/TRBV12-4|many
CASSFIGAGANVLTF
TGTGCCAGCAGTTTTATCGGGGCTGGGGCCAACGTCCTGACTTTC
>-|TRBJ2-3|16|TRBV6-2/TRBV6-3|few
CASSYGSRLGTDTQYF
TGTGCCAGCAGTTACGGATCAAGGCTGGGGACAGATACGCAGTATTTT
>-|TRBJ1-5|13|TRBV19|once
CASSPQDNQPQHF
TGTGCCAGTAGTCCACAGGACAATCAGCCCCAGCATTTT
>-|TRBJ1-5|15|TRBV28|-
CASSLPLGGSQPQHF
TGTGCCAGCAGTTTACCCCTCGGAGGGAGTCAGCCCCAGCATTTT
>TRBD1|TRBJ1-5|15|TRBV28|few
CASSYRDRDNQPQHF
TGTGCCAGCAGCTACCGGGACAGAGACAATCAGCCCCAGCATTTT
>TRBD1|TRBJ1-3|17|TRBV4-2|many
CASSQDYAGGGGNTIYF
TGTGCCAGCAGCCAAGATTACGCAGGGGGCGGTGGAAACACCATATATTTT
>TRBD2|TRBJ2-7|15|TRBV18|many
CASSPRLAAQAVQYF
TGTGCCAGCTCACCCCGACTAGCGGCCCAGGCGGTGCAGTACTTC
>-|TRBJ2-5|14|TRBV2|-
CASSELGDRQTQYF
TGTGCCAGCAGTGAGCTAGGGGATAGGCAGACCCAGTACTTC
>TRBD1|TRBJ1-1|15|TRBV12-3/TRBV12-4|-
CASSLTGARITEAFF
TGTGCCAGCAGCCTGACAGGGGCCAGGATCACTGAAGCTTTCTTT
>-|TRBJ1-3|13|TRBV20-1|many
CSARDGQGHTIYF
TGCAGTGCTAGAGATGGGCAGGGTCACACCATATATTTT
>TRBD2|TRBJ2-5|12|TRBV30|many
CAWSRGGETQYF
TGTGCCTGGAGTCGGGGGGGAGAGACCCAGTACTTC
>-|TRBJ2-1|13|TRBV24-1|few
CATSDATTLGQFF
TGTGCCACCAGTGACGCGACTACTCTGGGGCAGTTCTTC
>-|TRBJ2-1|14|TRBV20-1|few
CSARQGLNYNEQFF
TGCAGTGCTCGCCAGGGACTCAACTACAATGAGCAGTTCTTC
>-|TRBJ2-2|14|TRBV20-1|few
CSARGRRNTGELFF
TGCAGTGCAAGAGGGAGGAGGAACACCGGGGAGCTGTTTTTT
>TRBD2|TRBJ2-1|16|TRBV7-9|many
CASSLTRGGGDNEQFF
TGTGCCAGCAGCCTCACCCGAGGCGGGGGGGACAATGAGCAGTTCTTC
>-|TRBJ1-1|15|TRBV5-1|many
CASSRNEAAKYGAFF
TGCGCCAGCAGCAGAAATGAAGCGGCTAAGTATGGGGCTTTCTTT
>TRBD1|TRBJ1-6|15|TRBV4-3|few
CASSLTGRDYSPLHF
TGCGCCAGCAGCCTGACAGGGCGAGACTATTCACCCCTCCACTTT
>TRBD1|TRBJ2-4|17|TRBV28|-
CASSSLRGDRTKNIQYF
TGTGCCAGCAGTTCCCTCAGGGGGGACAGGACCAAAAACATTCAGTACTTC